Included here is one TCR beta chain sequence, with context. CDR1 is LNHDA and CDR2 is SQIVND in the germline V gene (reference sequence). The germline V and J ends were trimmed by 7 bases and 0 bases, with 13 bases remaining between them. This CDR3 contains 15 residues. TCR beta libraries were built with iRepertoire HTBI primers and Arm-PCR of CDR3 regions. TCRdb ran MiXCR on the multiplex PCR reads and lists one entry per CDR3 protein. The sample includes roughly 450,000 distinct CDR3 sequences, about 20% of them seen just once. Time point in this sample: persistent/refractory GD, antithyroid drugs over 5 years with positive TRAb. Generation of the TCR library employed RNA extracted from PBMCs. The data were taken from a study of regulatory T cells in long-lasting Graves disease.

The sample in question was peripheral blood mononuclear cells (PBMCs), obtained when the disease was refractory, from a patient treated with antithyroid drugs. This clonotype was obtained from a female donor with Graves disease. The gene calls are TRBV19 and TRBJ1-5, with D uncertain. DNA of the CDR3: TGTGCCAGTACCGCCGGCGGATTTAGCAATCAGCCCCAGCATTTT. It encodes CASTAGGFSNQPQHF.